What follows are 24 T cell receptor beta chains derived from one specimen sequenced in a study of T-cell memory formation after mild COVID-19. In TCRdb, the 5' RACE reads were re-called with MiXCR into one record per CDR3 protein. The sample gives fewer than 300,000 distinct CDR3 sequences, 16% of which show up once; roughly 21% is in the top ten. Sequencing input: PBMCs or a T cell subset sorted from them (not recorded which). Receptor source: a young man who had mild COVID-19 (a few samples of this study predate the infection). Cell type and time point are not known.

There are a few counts of this clonotype. The rearrangement links TRBV7-2 to TRBJ2-5; 8 bases fit TRBD2. V was clipped by 8 bases and J by 4 bases; unmatched bases: 15. There are 16 residues in the CDR3. Germline V gives CDR1 SGHTA, CDR2 FQGNSA. The CDR3 coding sequence is TGTGCCAGCCGGGTAGCGGGGATTTACCTGGGAGAGACCCAGTACTTC. It yields the protein CASRVAGIYLGETQYF.

The chain recombines TRBV5-1 with TRBJ1-3, with a possible D match to TRBD1 (5 bases). The germline V gene encodes CDR1 SGHRS and CDR2 YFSETQ. Trimming took 4 bases from V and 0 from J, leaving 17 bases between them. CDR3 size: 17 residues. CDR3 region: CASSLQDWGHSGNTIYF. The CDR3, as DNA: TGCGCCAGCAGCCTACAGGATTGGGGTCACTCTGGAAACACCATATATTTT. The full variable domain, its missing parts supplied by reference TRBV5-1 and TRBJ1-3, is KAGVTQTPRYLIKTRGQQVTLSCSPISGHRSVSWYQQTPGQGLQFLFEYFSETQRNKGNFPGRFSGRQFSNSRSEMNVSTLELGDSALYLCASSLQDWGHSGNTIYFGEGSWLTVV.

This clonotype was detected only a few times. The chain carries TRBV5-1 and TRBJ2-3; 8 nucleotides line up with TRBD2. This CDR3 is built from 15 residues. Germline trimming cut 2 bases from V and 1 base from J; bases unmatched to any gene: 3. From germline, CDR1 is SGHRS and CDR2 YFSETQ. The CDR3 loop reads CASSFRAGGTDTQYF. The CDR3 bases are TGCGCCAGCAGCTTCCGAGCGGGGGGCACAGATACGCAGTATTTT.

On this clonotype itself: Since a much larger clone is just one base distant, this may be a read error. V gene TRBV5-1 combines with J gene TRBJ2-5, with 8 bases identical to TRBD2. CDR1 SGHRS and CDR2 YFSETQ come from the germline V gene. CDR3 size: 15 residues. The CDR3 bases are TGCGCCAGCAGCTTGGGGACAGCGGGGGAAGATACCCAGTACTTC. Translation: CASSLGTAGEDTQYF.

The V gene is TRBV20-1, the J gene TRBJ2-1; D is unresolved. The V end lost 4 bases, the J end lost 6 bases, and 4 bases lay between the germline ends. The germline gives CDR1 DFQATT, CDR2 SNEGSKA (reference sequence). The CDR3 runs to 10 residues. In nucleotides, the CDR3 is TGCAGTGCTAAGGGCAATGAGCAGTTCTTC. It yields the protein CSAKGNEQFF.

The chain carries TRBV5-1 and TRBJ2-7, with 9 bases aligning to TRBD2. CDR3 length: 15 amino acids. Germline CDR1 and CDR2: SGHRS and YFSETQ. Germline trimming cut 5 bases from V and 2 bases from J; bases unmatched to any gene: 8. CDR3 DNA: TGCGCCAGCAGTCCCCGACTAGCGGCTACCTACGAGCAGTACTTC. Translating it yields CASSPRLAATYEQYF.

The chain employs TRBV7-9 and TRBJ1-1; D possibly corresponds to TRBD1 (6 bases). Germline V CDR1 and CDR2: SEHNR, FQNEAQ (reference sequence). The V end lost 0 bases, the J end lost 7 bases, and 9 bases lay between the germline ends. The CDR3 loop spans 13 amino acids. In DNA form, the CDR3 reads TGTGCCAGCAGCTTAGCTGGGACACGTGAAGCTTTCTTT. It codes for CASSLAGTREAFF.

As concerns this clonotype: Germline is not matched at one junction end, which may reflect a read error. The rearrangement links TRBV7-7 to TRBJ2-2; D perhaps matches TRBD1 (6 bases). Germline V gene lookup returns CDR1 SSHAT and CDR2 FNYEAQ (reference sequence). CDR3 length equals 13 residues. The CDR3 DNA follows: TGTGCTAGCAGTCCTTCTGGGACACCGGAGCTGTTTTTT. This encodes CASSPSGTPELFF.

The chain links TRBV20-1 to TRBJ1-3, with D unresolved. V shed 0 bases and J shed 1 base, with 10 bases lying between them. The germline V gene has CDR1 DFQATT and CDR2 SNEGSKA (reference sequence). The CDR3 contains 15 residues. The CDR3 nucleotides read TGCAGTGCTAGAGATCCGGCCGGGTCTGGAAACACCATATATTTT. Protein: CSARDPAGSGNTIYF.

The V gene is TRBV20-1, the J gene TRBJ2-4; D may correspond to TRBD1 or TRBD2 (6 bases each). The CDR3 is made up of 14 amino acids. V lost 5 bases and J lost 0, with 11 bases in between. From germline, CDR1 is DFQATT and CDR2 SNEGSKA (reference sequence). DNA for the CDR3: TGCAGTGCTCGGGGGCCTGTAGCCAAAAACATTCAGTACTTC. Protein: CSARGPVAKNIQYF.

This clonotype has a handful of counts. This chain connects TRBV6-5 to TRBJ2-1; possible D gene TRBD1, 6 bases. The CDR3 contains 16 residues. CDR1 and CDR2 from the germline V gene are MNHEY and SVGAGI. V lost 0 bases, J lost 1 base, and 10 bases lay in between. CDR3 DNA sequence: TGTGCCAGCAGTTACTCGCCAGGGGATTCCTACAATGAGCAGTTCTTC. It translates to CASSYSPGDSYNEQFF.

This clonotype was seen only a few times. The chain carries TRBV6-1 and TRBJ2-7; D gene ambiguous. The CDR3 totals 13 residues. Germline CDR1 MNHNS, CDR2 SASEGT. V gave up 8 bases and J gave up 2 bases, with 13 bases separating them. The CDR3 bases are TGTGCCAGCTCAGATACGACCCCCTACGAGCAGTACTTC. Protein: CASSDTTPYEQYF.

In this sample, this clonotype turned up many times. The V and J genes are TRBV4-1 and TRBJ2-1; a possible D gene is TRBD2 (6 bases). The CDR3 spans 14 residues. Germline V gives CDR1 MGHRA, CDR2 YSYEKL. The V and J ends lost 1 base and 3 bases respectively, with 7 bases between them. As DNA, the CDR3 is TGCGCCAGCAGCCAAGGGAGGGACTACAATGAGCAGTTCTTC. It encodes CASSQGRDYNEQFF.

This clonotype was counted only a few times. The chain uses TRBV4-2 and TRBJ2-1, with 7 bases matching TRBD2. V was pared by 6 bases and J by 4 bases, with 9 bases of the junction left unmatched. The CDR3 runs 15 residues. Germline-derived CDR1 and CDR2 are LGHNA and YNFKEQ. The DNA for the CDR3 is TGTGCCAGCAGTCCTACGACTAGCATTTACAATGAGCAGTTCTTC. Protein product: CASSPTTSIYNEQFF.

CDR3: CASSSRQGAYEQYV. For the CDR3, the DNA is TGTGCCAGCAGTTCGCGACAGGGCGCCTACGAGCAGTACGTC. The V and J genes are TRBV6-2 or TRBV6-3 and TRBJ2-7; 7 nucleotides line up with TRBD1. Germline V gene data show CDR1 as MNHEY and CDR2 as SVGEGT. The CDR3 contains 14 residues. V lost 4 bases to trimming and J lost 2 bases; unmatched junction nucleotides: 5.

The chain couples TRBV11-2 to TRBJ1-4, with D uncertain. V lost 5 bases to trimming and J lost 8 bases, with 6 bases between them. There are 11 residues in the CDR3. Germline CDR1 reads SGHAT; CDR2 reads FQNNGV. The CDR3 here is CASSQNEKLFF. CDR3 nucleotides: TGTGCCAGCAGCCAGAACGAAAAACTGTTTTTT.

The chain recombines TRBV5-1 with TRBJ2-7; D not certain. Trimming shortened V by 0 bases and J by 0 bases, and 10 bases separated the two germline ends. Germline CDR1 reads SGHRS; CDR2 reads YFSETQ. The CDR3 contains 15 residues. This CDR3 reads CASSLGLGNSYEQYF. The DNA of the CDR3 is TGCGCCAGCAGCTTGGGTCTGGGCAACTCCTACGAGCAGTACTTC. The entire variable domain, with the rest obtained from reference TRBV5-1 and TRBJ2-7, is as follows: KAGVTQTPRYLIKTRGQQVTLSCSPISGHRSVSWYQQTPGQGLQFLFEYFSETQRNKGNFPGRFSGRQFSNSRSEMNVSTLELGDSALYLCASSLGLGNSYEQYFGPGTRLTVT.

This clonotype has only a few counts. The chain recombines TRBV28 with TRBJ1-4; no clear D. The CDR3 runs to 14 residues. Germline loops: CDR1 MDHEN, CDR2 SYDVKM. V lost 3 bases, J lost 3 bases, and 8 bases lay in between. CDR3 sequence: CASSLNGANEKLFF. The CDR3 DNA follows: TGTGCCAGCAGTTTGAACGGGGCTAATGAAAAACTGTTTTTT.

V is TRBV21-1 and J is TRBJ2-1; the tabulated D call, TRBD1, remains unverified against the DNA. TRBV21-1 corresponds to a pseudogene. CDR3 length: 15 amino acids. CDR3 nucleotides: TGTGCCAGCAGCCAGGGACAGGGGGCTTGCAATGAGCAGTTCTTC. Translating gives CASSQGQGACNEQFF.

This rearrangement joins TRBV19 to TRBJ1-5; D is ambiguous. The CDR3 sequence is 14 residues long. The V end was cut by 4 bases, the J end by 5 bases, with 12 bases between. Germline CDR1 reads LNHDA; CDR2 reads SQIVND (reference sequence). CDR3 in amino acids: CASSTVGPDQPQHF. The CDR3 coding sequence is TGTGCCAGTAGTACGGTGGGCCCGGATCAGCCCCAGCATTTT.

The J gene is TRBJ1-1, the V gene TRBV30; no clear D. V was pared by 4 bases and J by 10 bases, with 22 bases between. The CDR3 is 14 residues long. Germline V gives CDR1 GTSNPN, CDR2 SVGIG (reference sequence). CDR3 sequence: CAWNILHRLEGAFF. CDR3 sequence (DNA): TGTGCCTGGAATATCTTGCACCGCCTTGAGGGAGCTTTCTTT.

The chain recombines TRBV12-3 or TRBV12-4 with TRBJ2-7; 8 nucleotides line up with TRBD1. J gave up 4 bases and V 5 bases, and 10 bases lay outside the gene matches. The length of the CDR3 is 15 residues. The CDR3 region is CASSLQTGAEYEQYF. The CDR3 DNA reads TGTGCCAGCAGTCTCCAGACAGGGGCGGAGTACGAGCAGTACTTC.

This clonotype was observed at least ten times. The genes are TRBV5-1 and TRBJ2-4, with 7 bases that match TRBD1. This CDR3 comprises 14 residues. V lost 6 bases and J lost 4; bases outside the gene matches: 7. Germline loops: CDR1 SGHRS, CDR2 YFSETQ. The CDR3 reads CASTPGTAKNIQYF. The CDR3, as DNA: TGCGCCAGCACCCCCGGGACAGCTAAAAACATTCAGTACTTC.

This clonotype appeared a few times. V and J are TRBV20-1 and TRBJ1-4, with 9 positions matching TRBD1. CDR3 size: 14 residues. The V and J ends lost 2 bases and 5 bases, in that order; junction bases with no gene match: 3. Looked up from germline, CDR1 is DFQATT and CDR2 is SNEGSKA (reference sequence). The DNA of the CDR3 is TGCAGTGCTAGACCCGGACAGGGGAATGAAAAACTGTTTTTT. Protein: CSARPGQGNEKLFF.